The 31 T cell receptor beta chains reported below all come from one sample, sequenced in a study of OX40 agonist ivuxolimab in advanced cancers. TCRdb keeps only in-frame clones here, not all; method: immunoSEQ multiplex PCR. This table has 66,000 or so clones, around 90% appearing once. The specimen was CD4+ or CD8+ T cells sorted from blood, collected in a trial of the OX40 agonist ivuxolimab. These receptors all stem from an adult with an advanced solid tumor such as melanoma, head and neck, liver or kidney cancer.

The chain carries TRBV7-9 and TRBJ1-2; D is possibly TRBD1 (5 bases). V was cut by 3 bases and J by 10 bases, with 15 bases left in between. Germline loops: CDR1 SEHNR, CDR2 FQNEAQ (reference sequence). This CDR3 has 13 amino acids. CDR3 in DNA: TGTGCCAGCAGCTTGAATCAGGGAATCGACTACACCTTC. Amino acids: CASSLNQGIDYTF.

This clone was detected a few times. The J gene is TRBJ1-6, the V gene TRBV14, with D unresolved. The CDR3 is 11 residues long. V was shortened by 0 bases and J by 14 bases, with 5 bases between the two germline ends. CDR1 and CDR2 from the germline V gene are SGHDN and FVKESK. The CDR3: CASSQDYALHF. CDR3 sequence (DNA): TGTGCCAGCAGCCAAGACTACGCCCTCCACTTT.

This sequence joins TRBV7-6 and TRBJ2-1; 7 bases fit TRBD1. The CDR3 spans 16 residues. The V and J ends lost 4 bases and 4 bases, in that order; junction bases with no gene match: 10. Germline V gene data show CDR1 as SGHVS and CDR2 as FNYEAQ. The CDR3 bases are TGTGCCAGCAGCTCTAATACAGGGGTCTCTTACAATGAGCAGTTCTTC. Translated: CASSSNTGVSYNEQFF.

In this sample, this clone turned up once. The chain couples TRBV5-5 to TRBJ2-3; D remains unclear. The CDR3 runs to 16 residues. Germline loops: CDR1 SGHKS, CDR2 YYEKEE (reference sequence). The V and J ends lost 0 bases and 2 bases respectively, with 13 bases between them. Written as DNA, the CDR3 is TGTGCCAGCAGCTTGGTGCCAGTCCAAAACACAGATACGCAGTATTTT. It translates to CASSLVPVQNTDTQYF.

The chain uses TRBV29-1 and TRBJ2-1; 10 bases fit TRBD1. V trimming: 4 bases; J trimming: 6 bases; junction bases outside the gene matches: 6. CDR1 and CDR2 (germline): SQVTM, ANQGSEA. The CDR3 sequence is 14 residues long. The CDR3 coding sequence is TGCAGCGTTGCCCGGGACAGGGGCGGCAATGAGCAGTTCTTC. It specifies CSVARDRGGNEQFF.

The CDR3 DNA follows: TGTGCCAGCAGTCCTTTCTCCAATGAGCAGTTCTTC. Its protein is CASSPFSNEQFF. The genes are TRBV28 and TRBJ2-1; D is uncertain. This CDR3 spans 12 amino acids. Trimming took off 5 bases at V and 6 bases at J, with 8 bases between the two ends. The germline gives CDR1 MDHEN, CDR2 SYDVKM.

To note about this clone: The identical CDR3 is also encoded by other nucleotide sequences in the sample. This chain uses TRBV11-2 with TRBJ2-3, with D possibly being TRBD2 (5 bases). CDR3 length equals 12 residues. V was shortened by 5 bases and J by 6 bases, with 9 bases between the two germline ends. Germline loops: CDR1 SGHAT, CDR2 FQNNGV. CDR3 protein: CASSTSGDTQYF. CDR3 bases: TGTGCCAGCAGCACCTCGGGGGATACGCAGTATTTT.

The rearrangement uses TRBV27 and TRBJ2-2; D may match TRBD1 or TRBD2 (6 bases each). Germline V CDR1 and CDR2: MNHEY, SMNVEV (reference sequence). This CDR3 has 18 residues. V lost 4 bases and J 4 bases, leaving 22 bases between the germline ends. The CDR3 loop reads CASSSYGLGGRGTGELFF. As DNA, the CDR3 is TGTGCCAGCAGTTCATACGGTTTAGGGGGGCGCGGCACCGGGGAGCTGTTTTTT.

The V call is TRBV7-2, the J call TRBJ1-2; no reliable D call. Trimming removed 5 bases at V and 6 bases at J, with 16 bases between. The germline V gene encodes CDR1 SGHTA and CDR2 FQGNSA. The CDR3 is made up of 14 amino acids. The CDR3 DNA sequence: TGTGCCAGCAGCACCCGGACCGGAACGGATGGCTACACCTTC. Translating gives CASSTRTGTDGYTF.

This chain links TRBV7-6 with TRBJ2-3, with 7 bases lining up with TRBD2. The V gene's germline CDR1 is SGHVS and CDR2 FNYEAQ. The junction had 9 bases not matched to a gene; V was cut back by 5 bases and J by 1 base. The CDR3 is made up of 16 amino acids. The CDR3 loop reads CASSPSGEPGTDTQYF. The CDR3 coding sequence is TGTGCCAGCAGCCCTAGCGGAGAGCCTGGCACAGATACGCAGTATTTT.

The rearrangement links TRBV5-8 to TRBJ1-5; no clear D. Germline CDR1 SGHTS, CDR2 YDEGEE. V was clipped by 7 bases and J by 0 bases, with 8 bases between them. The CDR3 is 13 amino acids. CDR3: CASAKYSNQPQHF. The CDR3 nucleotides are TGTGCCAGCGCAAAGTATAGCAATCAGCCCCAGCATTTT.

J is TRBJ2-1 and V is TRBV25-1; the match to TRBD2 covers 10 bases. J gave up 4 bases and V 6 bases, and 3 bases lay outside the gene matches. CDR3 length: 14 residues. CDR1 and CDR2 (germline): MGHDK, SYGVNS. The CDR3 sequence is CASSASGGYNEQFF. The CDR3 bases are TGTGCCAGCAGCGCTAGCGGGGGATACAATGAGCAGTTCTTC.

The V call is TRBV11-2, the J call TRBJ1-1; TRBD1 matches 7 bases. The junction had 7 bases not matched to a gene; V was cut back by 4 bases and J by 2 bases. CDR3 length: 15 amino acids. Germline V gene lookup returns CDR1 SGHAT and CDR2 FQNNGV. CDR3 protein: CASSWGDRANTEAFF. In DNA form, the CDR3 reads TGTGCCAGCAGCTGGGGGGACAGAGCAAACACTGAAGCTTTCTTT.

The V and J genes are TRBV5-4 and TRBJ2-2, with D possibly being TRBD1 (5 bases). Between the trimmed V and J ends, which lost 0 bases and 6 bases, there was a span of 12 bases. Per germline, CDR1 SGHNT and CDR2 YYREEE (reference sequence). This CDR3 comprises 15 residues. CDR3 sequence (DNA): TGTGCCAGCAGCTTGGGGGGCGTTAGCCCCGGGGAGCTGTTTTTT. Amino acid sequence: CASSLGGVSPGELFF. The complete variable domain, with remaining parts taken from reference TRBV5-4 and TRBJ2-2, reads ETGVTQSPTHLIKTRGQQVTLRCSSQSGHNTVSWYQQALGQGPQFIFQYYREEENGRGNFPPRFSGLQFPNYSSELNVNALELDDSALYLCASSLGGVSPGELFFGEGSRLTVL.

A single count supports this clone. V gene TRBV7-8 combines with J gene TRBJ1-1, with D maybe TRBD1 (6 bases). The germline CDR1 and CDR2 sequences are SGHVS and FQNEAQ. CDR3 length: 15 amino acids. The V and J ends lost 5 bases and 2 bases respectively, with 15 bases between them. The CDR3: CASSTHSGTNTEAFF. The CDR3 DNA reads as TGTGCCAGCAGCACCCACTCCGGGACAAACACTGAAGCTTTCTTT.

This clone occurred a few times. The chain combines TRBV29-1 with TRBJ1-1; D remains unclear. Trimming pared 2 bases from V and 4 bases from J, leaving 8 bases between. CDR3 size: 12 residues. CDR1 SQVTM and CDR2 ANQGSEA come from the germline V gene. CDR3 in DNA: TGCAGCGTTGAACGGGGAAGCACTGAAGCTTTCTTT. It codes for CSVERGSTEAFF.

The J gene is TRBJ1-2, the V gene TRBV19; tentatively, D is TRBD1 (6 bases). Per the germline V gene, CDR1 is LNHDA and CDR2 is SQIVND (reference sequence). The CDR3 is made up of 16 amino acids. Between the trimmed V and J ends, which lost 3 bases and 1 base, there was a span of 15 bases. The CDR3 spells CASSMRPGDFNYGYTF. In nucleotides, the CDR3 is TGTGCCAGTAGTATGCGTCCAGGGGATTTTAACTATGGCTACACCTTC.

The chain's CDR3 is CASSLGHNNSPLHF. Here the CDR3 DNA reads TGTGCCAGCAGCTTAGGACACAATAATTCACCCCTCCACTTT. The V call is TRBV7-9, the J call TRBJ1-6; D is unresolved. V gave up 1 base and J gave up 5 bases, with 6 bases separating them. CDR1 is SEHNR and CDR2 is FQNEAQ in the germline V gene (reference sequence). This CDR3 is built from 14 residues. Combining the CDR3 with reference TRBV7-9 and TRBJ1-6 gives the whole variable domain DTGVSQNPRHKITKRGQNVTFRCDPISEHNRLYWYRQTLGQGPEFLTYFQNEAQLEKSRLLSDRFSAERPKGSFSTLEIQRTEQGDSAMYLCASSLGHNNSPLHFGNGTRLTVT.

CDR3 in amino acids: CASSSAQGGRAPEQYF. For the CDR3, the DNA is TGTGCCAGCAGCTCCGCACAAGGGGGGCGCGCTCCCGAGCAGTACTTC. The genes are TRBV11-2 and TRBJ2-7; TRBD1 or TRBD2 may be the D gene (6 bases each). The CDR3 is 16 residues long. The V gene's germline CDR1 is SGHAT and CDR2 FQNNGV. V was pared by 4 bases and J by 6 bases, with 22 bases between.

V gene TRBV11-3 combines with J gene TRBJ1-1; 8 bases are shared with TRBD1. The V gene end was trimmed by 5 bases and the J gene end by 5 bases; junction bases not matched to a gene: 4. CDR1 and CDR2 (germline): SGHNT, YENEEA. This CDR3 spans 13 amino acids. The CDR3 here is CASSVRQGTEAFF. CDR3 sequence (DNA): TGTGCCAGCAGCGTTAGACAGGGGACTGAAGCTTTCTTT.

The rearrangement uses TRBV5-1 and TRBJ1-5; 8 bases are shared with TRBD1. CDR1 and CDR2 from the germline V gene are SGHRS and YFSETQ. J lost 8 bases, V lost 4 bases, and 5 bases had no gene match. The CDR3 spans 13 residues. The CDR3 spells CASSRTGWEPQHF. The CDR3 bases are TGCGCCAGCAGCCGGACAGGGTGGGAGCCCCAGCATTTT.

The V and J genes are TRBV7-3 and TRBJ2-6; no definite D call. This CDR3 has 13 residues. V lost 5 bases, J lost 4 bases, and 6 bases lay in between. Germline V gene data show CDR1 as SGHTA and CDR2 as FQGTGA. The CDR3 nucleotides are TGTGCCAGCAGCCCCGACGGGGCCAACGTCCTGACTTTC. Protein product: CASSPDGANVLTF.

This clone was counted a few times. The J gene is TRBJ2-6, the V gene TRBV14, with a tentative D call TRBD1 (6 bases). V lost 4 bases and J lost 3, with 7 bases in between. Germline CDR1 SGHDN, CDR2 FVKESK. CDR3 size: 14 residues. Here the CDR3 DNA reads TGTGCCAGCAGCCGGGGGCTTGGGGCCAACGTCCTGACTTTC. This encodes CASSRGLGANVLTF.

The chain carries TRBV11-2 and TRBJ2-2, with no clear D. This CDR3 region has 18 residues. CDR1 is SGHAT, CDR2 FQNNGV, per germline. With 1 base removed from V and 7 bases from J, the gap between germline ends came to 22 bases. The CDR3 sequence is CASSLGNNPRIYIGELFF. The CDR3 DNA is TGTGCCAGCAGCTTAGGAAACAACCCTAGGATCTACATCGGGGAGCTGTTTTTT.

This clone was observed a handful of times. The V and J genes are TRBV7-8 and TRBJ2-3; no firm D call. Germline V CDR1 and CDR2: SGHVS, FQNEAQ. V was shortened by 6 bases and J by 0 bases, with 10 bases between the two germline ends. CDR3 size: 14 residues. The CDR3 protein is CASSKETSTDTQYF. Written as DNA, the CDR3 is TGTGCCAGCAGTAAGGAAACTAGCACAGATACGCAGTATTTT.

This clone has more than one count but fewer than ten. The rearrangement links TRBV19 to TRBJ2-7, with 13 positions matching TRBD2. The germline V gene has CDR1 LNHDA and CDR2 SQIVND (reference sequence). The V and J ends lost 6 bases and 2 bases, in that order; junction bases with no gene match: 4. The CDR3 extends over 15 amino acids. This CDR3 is CASRSGLAGAYEQYF. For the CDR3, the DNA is TGTGCCAGTAGGAGCGGACTAGCGGGAGCCTACGAGCAGTACTTC.

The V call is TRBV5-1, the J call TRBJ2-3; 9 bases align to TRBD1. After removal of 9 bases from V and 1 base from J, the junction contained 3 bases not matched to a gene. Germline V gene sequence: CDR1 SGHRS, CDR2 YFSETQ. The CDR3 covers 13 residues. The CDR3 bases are TGCGCCACCGGGACAGGGCGCACAGATACGCAGTATTTT. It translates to CATGTGRTDTQYF.

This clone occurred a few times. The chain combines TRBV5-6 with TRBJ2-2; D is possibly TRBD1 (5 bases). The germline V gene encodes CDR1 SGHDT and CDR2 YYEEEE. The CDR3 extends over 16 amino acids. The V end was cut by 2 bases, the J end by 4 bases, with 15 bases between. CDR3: CASSLGQGRTTGELFF. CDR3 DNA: TGTGCCAGCAGCTTAGGACAAGGAAGGACCACCGGGGAGCTGTTTTTT.

The CDR3 region is CASSPSEVEQFF. Here the CDR3 DNA reads TGTGCCAGCAGTCCTAGCGAGGTGGAGCAGTTCTTC. This chain joins TRBV6-6 and TRBJ2-1, with D perhaps TRBD2 (6 bases). CDR1 and CDR2 from the germline V gene are MNHNY and SVGAGI (reference sequence). Trimming took off 5 bases at V and 10 bases at J, with 12 bases between the two ends. The CDR3 runs 12 residues.

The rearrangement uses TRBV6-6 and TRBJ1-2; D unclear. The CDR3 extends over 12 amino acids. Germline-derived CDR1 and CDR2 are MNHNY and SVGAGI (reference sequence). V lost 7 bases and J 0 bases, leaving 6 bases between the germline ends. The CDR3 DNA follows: TGTGCCAGCAACAGAGCTAACTATGGCTACACCTTC. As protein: CASNRANYGYTF.

CDR3: CASSPRTDQRGSSGANVLTF. In nucleotides, the CDR3 is TGCGCCAGCAGCCCCCGGACAGATCAGCGGGGTAGCTCTGGGGCCAACGTCCTGACTTTC. The chain uses TRBV4-1 and TRBJ2-6; TRBD2 is a possible D gene (7 bases). Germline V gene lookup returns CDR1 MGHRA and CDR2 YSYEKL. This CDR3 is 20 amino acids long. Trimming stripped 4 bases from V and 0 bases from J, with 22 bases between.